The sequence of this T cell receptor beta chain was determined in a study of cytomegalovirus exposure and HLA in healthy donors (dated by TCRdb to about 2017). Study-wide context: The 670 or so repertoires of the first cohort and the 95 to 150 validation repertoires were produced on the same platform, according to a later analysis. The study aimed to test whether signatures of past pathogen exposure could be identified by cataloging public T cell receptors. Along with the roughly 670-subject first cohort, a separate validation cohort of over 90 different subjects was used. To predict cytomegalovirus infection status, the study combined high-throughput TCR immunosequencing, statistical association of individual TCRs with disease status, and machine learning.

As for this clone: The specificity of this receptor is unknown. No much larger clonotype is one base removed from it; base qualities were not supplied.

The library was made by the immunoSEQ multiplex PCR assay. Per the original workflow: To diagnose cytomegalovirus status from the catalog of TCR beta chain sequences, a statistical classification framework was built. TCRdb obtained this table from immuneACCESS and retained in-frame rearrangements with V and J assigned. These tables miss some clones; where compared with another copy, unresolved V genes account for less than half of the shortfall, and the remainder is unexplained. That table furnishes V, J and clone size, whereas the DNA furnished D and trimming. The sample table holds roughly 180,000 clones, of which roughly 84% were seen once. Roughly 7% of the sample goes to the ten largest clones. V lost 0 bases and J lost 9 bases; the stretch between them is 20 bases long. Taken from cysteine to phenylalanine, the CDR3 has 16 residues. Of the read, only the CDR3 DNA is kept; its 48 bases are in frame from base 1. CDR1 and CDR2 were assigned from the germline V gene as MNHNS and SASEGT.

The donors belonged to the validation cohort of over a hundred subjects, which was separate from the roughly 700-subject first cohort. Points the paper makes about the study in general: It was suggested by the authors that the approach could potentially be generalized to other disease states and immunological phenotypes. All 120 or so repertoires were used to score co-occurrence in the validation cohort in a later analysis, because that analysis had no HLA typing for the cohort. A later analysis found that TCRs clustered in the first cohort also tended to co-occur in the 130 or so validation repertoires, with approximately 93% of cluster scores above 0. In vitro tests confirmed that three of the cytomegalovirus-associated TCR beta chains recognize cytomegalovirus antigens. Most TCR sequences were observed very rarely across donors, whereas some public TCRs were present in many individuals. The study listed approximately 160 TCR beta chains as associated with cytomegalovirus. The classifier was reported to diagnose cytomegalovirus status with high specificity and sensitivity in both the original cohort and the validation cohort.

The sequence is built from TRBV6-1 and TRBJ2-5; perhaps TRBD2 is the D gene, with 5 bases matching. The sequencing input was PBMCs. The source of this sequence is a man between 18 and 35 years old in good health and CMV-seropositive. The DNA sequence reads TGTGCCAGCAGTGAAGCGCGGTTGGACTTTATGACGTCCCAGTACTTC. This gives the protein CASSEARLDFMTSQYF.